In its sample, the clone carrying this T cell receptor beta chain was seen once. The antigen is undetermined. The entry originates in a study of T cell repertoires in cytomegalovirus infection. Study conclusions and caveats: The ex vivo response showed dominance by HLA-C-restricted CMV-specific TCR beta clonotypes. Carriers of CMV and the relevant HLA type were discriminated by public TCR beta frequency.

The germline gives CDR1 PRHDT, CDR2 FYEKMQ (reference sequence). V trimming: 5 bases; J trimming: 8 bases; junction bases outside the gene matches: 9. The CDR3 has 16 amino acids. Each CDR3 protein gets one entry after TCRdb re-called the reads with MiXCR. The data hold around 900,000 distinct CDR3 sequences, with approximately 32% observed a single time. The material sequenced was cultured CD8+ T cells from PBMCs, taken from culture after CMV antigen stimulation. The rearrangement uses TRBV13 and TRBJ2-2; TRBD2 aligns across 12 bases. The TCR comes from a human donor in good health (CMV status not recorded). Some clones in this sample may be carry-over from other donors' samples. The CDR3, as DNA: TGTGCCAGCAGCCGACGACTAGCGGGAGAGAAGGGGGAGCTGTTTTTT. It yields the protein CASSRRLAGEKGELFF.